The 8 T cell receptor beta chains given below trace back to one sample, sequenced in a study of control samples from healthy donors and cancer patients (dated by TCRdb to the early 2020s). The library was generated by the immunoSEQ multiplex PCR assay. In its TCRdb copy, this immuneACCESS table keeps in-frame sequences only and misses some clones. Where compared with another copy, unresolved V genes explain less than half of these, and the others have no known cause. The table for this sample lists approximately 68,000 clones; more than 80% of them were counted only once. The top ten clonotypes cover less than 20% of the sample. Specimen: blood. The receptors derive from a man aged 60-69 years in good health.

The rearrangement joins TRBV6-5 to TRBJ2-1, with 9 bases matching TRBD1. In germline, CDR1 is MNHEY, CDR2 SVGAGI. With 2 bases clipped from V and 4 bases from J, the junction kept 3 bases outside the gene matches. This CDR3 has 15 residues. CDR3 coding DNA: TGTGCCAGCAGTTACGGACAGGGGAGGTACAATGAGCAGTTCTTC. Its translation: CASSYGQGRYNEQFF.

This clone was seen just once. V and J are TRBV6-5 and TRBJ2-7; no firm D call. Germline CDR1 and CDR2: MNHEY and SVGAGI. This CDR3 contains 13 residues. The V end was cut by 6 bases, the J end by 2 bases, with 11 bases between. The DNA of the CDR3 is TGTGCCAGCAGCCAACACCAGGCCTACGAGCAGTACTTC. Protein: CASSQHQAYEQYF.

This rearrangement joins TRBV7-9 to TRBJ2-4; D unclear. CDR1 SEHNR and CDR2 FQNEAQ come from the germline V gene (reference sequence). The CDR3 length is 14 residues. Trimming shortened V by 4 bases and J by 3 bases, and 10 bases separated the two germline ends. CDR3 protein: CASSYGRNKNIQYF. The CDR3 DNA reads as TGTGCCAGCAGCTATGGACGAAACAAAAACATTCAGTACTTC. Together with reference TRBV7-9 and TRBJ2-4, the CDR3 gives the full variable domain: DTGVSQNPRHKITKRGQNVTFRCDPISEHNRLYWYRQTLGQGPEFLTYFQNEAQLEKSRLLSDRFSAERPKGSFSTLEIQRTEQGDSAMYLCASSYGRNKNIQYFGAGTRLSVL.

The V call is TRBV9, the J call TRBJ2-7; 9 bases match TRBD2. The CDR3 spans 16 residues. Germline assignment: CDR1 SGDLS and CDR2 YYNGEE. The ends lost 0 bases at V and 9 bases at J; junction bases unmatched: 13. CDR3 DNA: TGTGCCAGCAGCGTAGCTGGGGGATTAGCGGGAGAAGTGCAGTACTTC. Translated, it gives CASSVAGGLAGEVQYF.

The rearrangement uses TRBV11-2 and TRBJ2-7, with TRBD1 matching over 9 bases. This CDR3 region has 15 residues. Germline values: CDR1 SGHAT, CDR2 FQNNGV. Trimming took 5 bases from V and 3 from J; bases not matched to a gene: 8. The chain's CDR3 is CASSLLGQGDYEQYF. DNA for the CDR3: TGTGCCAGCAGCCTCCTGGGACAGGGCGACTACGAGCAGTACTTC.

The chain carries TRBV3-1 (or the pseudogene TRBV3-2) and TRBJ1-6, with a weak D call TRBD1 (5 bases). The CDR3 extends over 15 amino acids. Germline V gene data show CDR1 as LGHDT and CDR2 as YNNKEL (reference sequence). With 4 bases removed from V and 0 bases from J, the gap between germline ends came to 7 bases. The CDR3 DNA follows: TGTGCCAGCAGCCCAGACAGCTCCTATAATTCACCCCTCCACTTT. Its protein product is CASSPDSSYNSPLHF.

The CDR3 DNA follows: TGTGCCAGTAGTATAGATCCTTGGGTAGAGGAGACCCAGTACTTC. This encodes CASSIDPWVEETQYF. The chain carries TRBV19 and TRBJ2-5, with unresolved D. With 0 bases removed from V and 5 bases from J, the gap between germline ends came to 13 bases. The CDR3 covers 15 residues. The germline gives CDR1 LNHDA, CDR2 SQIVND (reference sequence).

The rearrangement links TRBV4-1 to TRBJ2-1; 10 positions match TRBD2. The CDR3 contains 18 residues. The trim removed 1 base at V and 3 bases at J, leaving 9 bases unmatched. CDR1 and CDR2 (germline): MGHRA, YSYEKL. The CDR3 reads CASSQVRTSGALYNEQFF. The CDR3 coding sequence is TGCGCCAGCAGCCAAGTAAGAACTAGCGGGGCCCTCTACAATGAGCAGTTCTTC.